These 20 T cell receptor beta chains were all obtained from the same sample, sequenced in a study of CD8+ T cells in alopecia areata. Sequencing relied on a cDNA template that was reverse transcribed from extracted RNA. TCRdb keeps only in-frame clones here, not all; method: immunoSEQ multiplex PCR. The sample records more than 150,000 clones, 51% being singletons. Treatment noted: oral pan-JAK inhibitor, 5-10 mg twice daily. Sequencing used CD8+ T cells sorted from blood, obtained between weeks 51 and 54, from a patient treated with tofacitinib. The source of these receptors is a human donor with alopecia areata.

DNA for the CDR3: TGTGCCAGCAGCCCCCCGGGACTAGCGGTACCTCGGGATACGCAGTATTTT. This sequence encodes CASSPPGLAVPRDTQYF. The V call is TRBV5-4, the J call TRBJ2-3; TRBD2 matches 11 bases. The CDR3 is made up of 17 amino acids. The trim removed 4 bases at V and 6 bases at J, leaving 13 bases unmatched. Looked up from germline, CDR1 is SGHNT and CDR2 is YYREEE (reference sequence). Together with reference TRBV5-4 and TRBJ2-3, the CDR3 gives the full variable domain: ETGVTQSPTHLIKTRGQQVTLRCSSQSGHNTVSWYQQALGQGPQFIFQYYREEENGRGNFPPRFSGLQFPNYSSELNVNALELDDSALYLCASSPPGLAVPRDTQYFGPGTRLTVL.

The genes are TRBV11-2 and TRBJ2-7, with 7 bases lining up with TRBD2. Germline trimming cut 5 bases from V and 6 bases from J; bases unmatched to any gene: 4. The CDR3 loop spans 12 amino acids. The germline V gene has CDR1 SGHAT and CDR2 FQNNGV. The CDR3 is CASSPGRAEQYF. In nucleotides, the CDR3 is TGTGCCAGCAGCCCAGGGAGGGCCGAGCAGTACTTC.

The CDR3 nucleotides read TGTGCCAGCAGTTTTGCCAATGAGCAGTTCTTC. This codes for CASSFANEQFF. V and J are TRBV25-1 and TRBJ2-1; D ambiguous. CDR1 and CDR2 from the germline V gene are MGHDK and SYGVNS. The CDR3 runs to 11 residues. V lost 5 bases, J lost 6 bases, and 5 bases lay in between.

A few counts support this clone. The chain links TRBV27 to TRBJ1-4; TRBD1 aligns across 11 bases. V lost 4 bases and J lost 11; bases outside the gene matches: 3. Germline V gives CDR1 MNHEY, CDR2 SMNVEV (reference sequence). The CDR3 runs 13 residues. This CDR3 is CASSWGTGGKLFF. CDR3 coding DNA: TGTGCCAGCAGTTGGGGGACAGGGGGGAAACTGTTTTTT.

This clone was recorded a few times. Here the CDR3 DNA reads TGTGCCAGCAGTGACCCGGCGTTAGCTAACTATGGCTACACCTTC. Protein product: CASSDPALANYGYTF. The V call is TRBV25-1, the J call TRBJ1-2; no firm D call. The V end was cut by 3 bases, the J end by 0 bases, with 11 bases between. Germline V CDR1 and CDR2: MGHDK, SYGVNS. This CDR3 region has 15 residues.

This clone turned up a few times. V and J are TRBV7-9 and TRBJ2-2, with a tentative D call TRBD1 (5 bases). CDR1 is SEHNR, CDR2 FQNEAQ, per germline (reference sequence). The CDR3 covers 15 residues. Trimming stripped 6 bases from V and 0 bases from J, with 11 bases between. The CDR3 loop reads CASSLKGSNTGELFF. CDR3 DNA sequence: TGTGCCAGCAGTCTAAAGGGGTCGAACACCGGGGAGCTGTTTTTT.

The V gene is TRBV5-1, the J gene TRBJ2-5, with 9 bases that match TRBD1. V shed 4 bases, J shed 1 base, and the junction held 5 bases outside the gene matches. Germline V CDR1 and CDR2: SGHRS, YFSETQ. The CDR3 sequence is 15 residues long. This CDR3 reads CASSLDRGLQETQYF. The CDR3, as DNA: TGCGCCAGCAGCCTGGACAGGGGTCTCCAAGAGACCCAGTACTTC.

The chain uses TRBV30 and TRBJ2-7, with no clear D. Trimming pared 2 bases from V and 5 bases from J, leaving 10 bases between. Looked up from germline, CDR1 is GTSNPN and CDR2 is SVGIG (reference sequence). The CDR3 contains 12 residues. The CDR3 region is CAWSPLVHEQYF. CDR3 coding DNA: TGTGCCTGGAGTCCACTTGTCCACGAGCAGTACTTC.

This clone has only one observation. The V call is TRBV30, the J call TRBJ1-4; no firm D call. Per germline, CDR1 GTSNPN and CDR2 SVGIG (reference sequence). Trimming left V 2 bases short and J 3 bases short, with 13 bases between. This CDR3 comprises 15 residues. The CDR3 nucleotides read TGTGCCTGGAGTTCTCCCCGCGGGGCTAATGAAAAACTGTTTTTT. Protein product: CAWSSPRGANEKLFF.

The chain recombines TRBV18 with TRBJ1-1; D is perhaps TRBD1 (5 bases). CDR1 and CDR2 (germline): KGHSH, LQKENI. The V and J ends lost 2 bases and 7 bases respectively, with 14 bases between them. This CDR3 contains 14 residues. CDR3: CASSPIAEGHEAFF. The CDR3 bases are TGTGCCAGCTCACCAATTGCGGAGGGGCATGAAGCTTTCTTT.

The chain links TRBV10-3 to TRBJ2-7, with 10 bases matching TRBD1. Germline V gives CDR1 ENHRY, CDR2 SYGVKD. V was pared by 4 bases and J by 1 base, with 4 bases of the junction left unmatched. This CDR3 is 15 amino acids long. CDR3 sequence: CAISGPGQGSYEQYF. The CDR3, as DNA: TGTGCCATCAGTGGGCCGGGACAGGGGTCCTACGAGCAGTACTTC.

This clone has only one observation. The rearrangement links TRBV7-2 to TRBJ1-1, with a possible D match to TRBD1 (6 bases). V lost 5 bases and J 4 bases, leaving 17 bases between the germline ends. Germline lookup yields CDR1 SGHTA and CDR2 FQGNSA. The CDR3 has 15 residues. CDR3 nucleotide sequence: TGTGCCAGCAGCAAAGGGACAAAAGGAGGCACTGAAGCTTTCTTT. This sequence encodes CASSKGTKGGTEAFF.

This clone was found many times. The chain uses TRBV6-1 and TRBJ2-1, with 14 bases identical to TRBD2. V lost 3 bases to trimming and J lost 8 bases; unmatched junction nucleotides: 3. Per the germline V gene, CDR1 is MNHNS and CDR2 is SASEGT. This CDR3 comprises 15 residues. This CDR3 reads CASSETSGGAYEQFF. In nucleotides, the CDR3 is TGTGCCAGCAGTGAGACTAGCGGGGGGGCTTATGAGCAGTTCTTC.

The chain joins TRBV27 to TRBJ2-7, with D possibly matching TRBD2 (6 bases). Germline CDR1 MNHEY, CDR2 SMNVEV (reference sequence). The CDR3 is made up of 12 amino acids. The V end was cut by 9 bases, the J end by 2 bases, with 11 bases between. CDR3 amino acids: CASISSAYEQYF. As DNA, the CDR3 is TGTGCCAGTATCTCTAGCGCCTACGAGCAGTACTTC.

This rearrangement joins TRBV11-2 to TRBJ2-7; D call uncertain. Germline V lookup: CDR1 SGHAT, CDR2 FQNNGV. This CDR3 has 13 residues. The V end lost 2 bases, the J end lost 1 base, and 6 bases lay between the germline ends. CDR3 coding DNA: TGTGCCAGCAGCTTATACTTTTCCTACGAGCAGTACTTC. Encoded protein: CASSLYFSYEQYF. The full variable domain, with the rest looked up from reference TRBV11-2 and TRBJ2-7, is EAGVAQSPRYKIIEKRQSVAFWCNPISGHATLYWYQQILGQGPKLLIQFQNNGVVDDSQLPKDRFSAERLKGVDSTLKIQPAKLEDSAVYLCASSLYFSYEQYFGPGTRLTVT.

J is TRBJ2-7 and V is TRBV4-1; a weak D match, TRBD1 (5 bases). Trimming stripped 4 bases from V and 4 bases from J, with 11 bases between. This CDR3 spans 13 amino acids. Germline loops: CDR1 MGHRA, CDR2 YSYEKL. This CDR3 reads CASSPRQSYEQYF. In DNA form, the CDR3 reads TGCGCCAGCAGCCCCAGACAGTCTTACGAGCAGTACTTC.

The V gene is TRBV10-3, the J gene TRBJ2-5, with D possibly TRBD2 on 6 matching bases. V was trimmed by 2 bases and J by 4 bases, leaving 8 bases between them. Germline V gene lookup returns CDR1 ENHRY and CDR2 SYGVKD. This CDR3 has 13 residues. The CDR3: CAISEMRGETQYF. The DNA for the CDR3 is TGTGCCATCAGTGAGATGCGGGGAGAGACCCAGTACTTC.

The J gene is TRBJ1-6, the V gene TRBV25-1, with 8 bases identical to TRBD1. V was pared by 3 bases and J by 9 bases, with 4 bases of the junction left unmatched. CDR1 MGHDK and CDR2 SYGVNS come from the germline V gene. The CDR3 spans 14 residues. In DNA, the CDR3 is TGTGCCAGCAGTGAGACAGGGGCGGTTTCACCCCTCCACTTT. Translation gives CASSETGAVSPLHF.

Many counts were recorded for this clone. This chain joins TRBV7-9 and TRBJ1-1, with unresolved D. CDR3 size: 13 residues. V lost 4 bases and J lost 1, with 7 bases in between. Germline loops: CDR1 SEHNR, CDR2 FQNEAQ (reference sequence). CDR3 protein: CASSSMGNTEAFF. CDR3 coding DNA: TGTGCCAGCAGCTCGATGGGGAACACTGAAGCTTTCTTT.

The chain has TRBV2 and TRBJ1-5, with TRBD1 as a possible D gene (5 bases). The V gene's germline CDR1 is SNHLY and CDR2 FYNNEI. The CDR3 sequence is 15 residues long. Between the trimmed V and J ends, which lost 9 bases and 3 bases, there was a span of 18 bases. CDR3 sequence (DNA): TGTGCCAGTTTGGACCCTTCGGGGGTCAATCAGCCCCAGCATTTT. It yields the protein CASLDPSGVNQPQHF.